This T cell receptor (beta chain) was captured by sequencing in a study of blood T cells in healthy people across ages. General observations from the study: Comparison with aged donors showed that long-lived donors had more naive CD4+ cells and higher diversity. Naive T cell percentage by flow cytometry tracked strongly with beta diversity. Because donor CMV status was unknown, expanded clonotype changes were possibly confounded.

This CDR3 has 14 amino acids. The V gene's germline CDR1 is SGHTA and CDR2 FQGNSA. The ends lost 2 bases at V and 9 bases at J; junction bases unmatched: 4. Primed by a sample-barcoded 5' primer and a J-beta primer mix, a second PCR proceeded for about 6 to 11 cycles. Each cDNA was tagged by a template-switch adaptor containing 12 random nucleotides. MiXCR, applied by TCRdb to the 5' RACE reads, yields one record per CDR3 protein. The data contain approximately 900,000 distinct CDR3 sequences, around 48% of them singletons. About this clonotype itself: What it binds is not known. A read error may explain this, as a much larger clone is one base away.

This chain links TRBV7-2 with TRBJ1-6; TRBD1 matches 7 bases. This TCR came from a man younger than 45 in good health. The sample consisted of blood. The CDR3 DNA is TGTACCAGCAGCTTAAGGACAGGTCCTTCACCCCTCCACTTT. This codes for CTSSLRTGPSPLHF.